The 30 T cell receptor beta chains below come from one sample, sequenced in a study of PD-1 and CTLA-4 blockade in melanoma. Method: immunoSEQ multiplex PCR; TCRdb's copy keeps in-frame clones and lacks some. The sample has more than 9,000 clones; 65% to 90% are singletons. The source material was CD8+ T cells from peripheral blood, sampled from a patient given anti-PD-1 treatment. These receptors were taken from a human donor with melanoma.

This clone showed up just once. V is TRBV12-3 or TRBV12-4 and J is TRBJ2-1; a possible D gene is TRBD2 (5 bases). The CDR3 extends over 11 amino acids. Trimming cost V 7 bases and J 9 bases, with 10 bases left between them. The CDR3 is CASKGAGEQFF. As DNA, the CDR3 is TGTGCCAGCAAGGGAGCAGGTGAGCAGTTCTTC.

The chain carries TRBV6-5 and TRBJ2-1, with 9 bases fitting TRBD2. The CDR3 sequence is 15 residues long. After removal of 7 bases from V and 3 bases from J, the junction contained 7 bases not matched to a gene. From germline, CDR1 is MNHEY and CDR2 SVGAGI. The CDR3 sequence is CASTLAGNYYNEQFF. CDR3 DNA: TGTGCCAGCACTCTAGCGGGGAACTACTACAATGAGCAGTTCTTC.

This clone has just one count. The rearrangement joins TRBV5-5 to TRBJ2-7; D is unresolved. Germline V gene data show CDR1 as SGHKS and CDR2 as YYEKEE (reference sequence). Trimming took off 0 bases at V and 3 bases at J, with 1 base between the two ends. This CDR3 comprises 11 residues. The DNA for the CDR3 is TGTGCCAGCAGCTTGGGCTACGAGCAGTACTTC. Encoded protein: CASSLGYEQYF.

The gene calls are TRBV30 and TRBJ2-7; 9 nucleotides line up with TRBD1. The J segment lost 5 bases and the V segment lost 0 bases, leaving 5 bases of the junction unmatched. This CDR3 comprises 14 residues. Germline values: CDR1 GTSNPN, CDR2 SVGIG (reference sequence). This CDR3 reads CAWSVGQGWNEQYF. In DNA form, the CDR3 reads TGTGCCTGGAGTGTAGGACAGGGGTGGAACGAGCAGTACTTC.

The gene calls are TRBV5-5 and TRBJ1-1; no firm D call. The V end lost 0 bases, the J end lost 0 bases, and 3 bases lay between the germline ends. The CDR3 is made up of 13 amino acids. Per the germline V gene, CDR1 is SGHKS and CDR2 is YYEKEE (reference sequence). CDR3 sequence reads: CASSLDLNTEAFF. The CDR3 DNA is TGTGCCAGCAGCTTGGACTTGAACACTGAAGCTTTCTTT.

The chain has TRBV30 and TRBJ1-3, with a weak D call TRBD1 (5 bases). The germline CDR1 and CDR2 sequences are GTSNPN and SVGIG (reference sequence). The CDR3 extends over 15 amino acids. The ends were cut back, 4 bases at V and 0 bases at J, with 13 bases in the middle. CDR3 nucleotide sequence: TGTGCCTGGACCCTCGGGGGGGGCTCTGGAAACACCATATATTTT. Protein: CAWTLGGGSGNTIYF.

This clone was seen a few times. The rearrangement uses TRBV4-3 and TRBJ2-7, with 7 bases aligning to TRBD1. The CDR3 totals 14 residues. The V segment lost 6 bases and the J segment 0 bases; nucleotides outside the gene matches: 5. Germline assignment: CDR1 LGHNA and CDR2 YSLEER. CDR3 region: CASSQGVGSYEQYF. As DNA, the CDR3 is TGCGCCAGCAGTCAGGGGGTTGGCTCCTACGAGCAGTACTTC.

The chain links TRBV29-1 to TRBJ2-1; D might be TRBD1 or TRBD2, each matching 5 bases. This CDR3 region has 14 residues. V was shortened by 8 bases and J by 7 bases, with 21 bases between the two germline ends. Germline loops: CDR1 SQVTM, CDR2 ANQGSEA. The DNA of the CDR3 is TGCAGCACCGAGGGTGGGGGATCGGTGAATGAGCAGTTCTTC. Translating it yields CSTEGGGSVNEQFF.

In its sample, this clone was seen once. The chain couples TRBV24-1 to TRBJ2-3; unclear D gene. Germline V gene lookup returns CDR1 KGHDR and CDR2 SFDVKD. V was shortened by 9 bases and J by 0 bases, with 15 bases between the two germline ends. The CDR3 length is 15 residues. The CDR3 nucleotides are TGTGCCACCGGCGCTGGCGGTTCTAGCACAGATACGCAGTATTTT. Encoded protein: CATGAGGSSTDTQYF.

The chain combines TRBV4-1 with TRBJ1-4; TRBD1 aligns across 8 bases. Germline V lookup: CDR1 MGHRA, CDR2 YSYEKL. Trimming removed 3 bases from V and 8 bases from J; junction bases left unmatched: 5. This CDR3 has 14 amino acids. Written as DNA, the CDR3 is TGCGCCAGCAGCCACACGACAGGGGACGAAAAACTGTTTTTT. Translated, it gives CASSHTTGDEKLFF.

The J gene is TRBJ2-1, the V gene TRBV11-3; D not resolved. Germline V gives CDR1 SGHNT, CDR2 YENEEA. Trimming left V 0 bases short and J 12 bases short, with 15 bases between. The CDR3 totals 14 residues. CDR3 coding DNA: TGTGCCAGCAGCTTAGACCCGGACGGTCCGACGCAGTTCTTC. Encoded protein: CASSLDPDGPTQFF.

The chain is built from TRBV5-5 and TRBJ1-6, with D possibly matching TRBD1 (5 bases). With 4 bases removed from V and 5 bases from J, the gap between germline ends came to 10 bases. The CDR3 loop spans 14 amino acids. The V gene's germline CDR1 is SGHKS and CDR2 YYEKEE (reference sequence). The CDR3, as DNA: TGTGCCAGCAGCGCTCCCAGGGATAATTCACCCCTCCACTTT. Translating gives CASSAPRDNSPLHF.

This clone has a single count. The rearrangement uses TRBV11-3 and TRBJ2-5; perhaps TRBD2 as D (5 bases). V lost 1 base and J 0 bases, leaving 6 bases between the germline ends. CDR1 SGHNT and CDR2 YENEEA come from the germline V gene. CDR3 size: 14 residues. The CDR3 is CASSLVANQETQYF. The CDR3 coding sequence is TGTGCCAGCAGCTTAGTAGCGAACCAAGAGACCCAGTACTTC. The full variable domain, rest sourced from reference TRBV11-3 and TRBJ2-5, is EAGVVQSPRYKIIEKKQPVAFWCNPISGHNTLYWYLQNLGQGPELLIRYENEEAVDDSQLPKDRFSAERLKGVDSTLKIQPAELGDSAVYLCASSLVANQETQYFGPGTRLLVL.

This clone has only a few counts. The chain recombines TRBV7-9 with TRBJ2-7, with 12 bases lining up with TRBD2. CDR1 and CDR2 from the germline V gene are SEHNR and FQNEAQ (reference sequence). Trimming cost V 5 bases and J 3 bases; bases outside gene matches: 5. The CDR3 extends over 15 amino acids. CDR3 nucleotide sequence: TGTGCCAGCAGCAAGACTAGCGGGAGCGGCTACGAGCAGTACTTC. This translates into CASSKTSGSGYEQYF.

This rearrangement joins TRBV25-1 to TRBJ1-1; 8 bases agree with TRBD1. CDR3 size: 13 residues. Per germline, CDR1 MGHDK and CDR2 SYGVNS. The trim removed 6 bases at V and 7 bases at J, leaving 7 bases unmatched. Written as DNA, the CDR3 is TGTGCCAGCAGCCGGACAGGGAAGAATGAAGCTTTCTTT. Protein: CASSRTGKNEAFF.

The rearrangement joins TRBV7-9 to TRBJ2-7; D unclear. CDR3 length: 12 residues. CDR1 is SEHNR, CDR2 FQNEAQ, per germline (reference sequence). The ends were cut back, 4 bases at V and 2 bases at J, with 6 bases in the middle. This CDR3 is CASSSLTYEQYF. The CDR3 nucleotides are TGTGCCAGCAGCTCCTTAACCTACGAGCAGTACTTC.

The chain has TRBV18 and TRBJ2-3; D may be TRBD2 (5 bases). Between the trimmed V and J ends, which lost 3 bases and 5 bases, there was a span of 12 bases. The CDR3 is 14 residues long. CDR1 is KGHSH, CDR2 LQKENI, per germline. The CDR3 reads CASSPGEFGDTQYF. CDR3 coding DNA: TGTGCCAGCTCACCCGGGGAGTTCGGAGATACGCAGTATTTT. Full variable domain (rest looked up from reference TRBV18 and TRBJ2-3): NAGVMQNPRHLVRRRGQEARLRCSPMKGHSHVYWYRQLPEEGLKFMVYLQKENIIDESGMPKERFSAEFPKEGPSILRIQQVVRGDSAAYFCASSPGEFGDTQYFGPGTRLTVL.

This clone has a handful of counts. This chain joins TRBV10-3 and TRBJ2-7; D remains unclear. The CDR3 is 15 amino acids. Germline V gives CDR1 ENHRY, CDR2 SYGVKD. Trimming pared 2 bases from V and 5 bases from J, leaving 16 bases between. The CDR3 reads CAISEPSTRSHEQYF. The CDR3 DNA reads TGTGCCATCAGTGAGCCGAGCACGAGATCCCACGAGCAGTACTTC.

The genes are TRBV30 and TRBJ1-1; D remains ambiguous. This CDR3 spans 11 amino acids. Germline V gives CDR1 GTSNPN, CDR2 SVGIG (reference sequence). The V end lost 7 bases, the J end lost 4 bases, and 10 bases lay between the germline ends. CDR3: CASTRRTEAFF. The CDR3 DNA sequence: TGTGCCTCGACCCGCCGCACTGAAGCTTTCTTT.

This clone was recorded a few times. This chain joins TRBV11-2 and TRBJ1-2; D perhaps matches TRBD1 (6 bases). The germline V and J ends were trimmed by 5 bases and 4 bases, with 17 bases remaining between them. Germline V gene data show CDR1 as SGHAT and CDR2 as FQNNGV. This CDR3 has 15 residues. CDR3 loop: CASSPERGGFYGYTF. The CDR3 DNA reads as TGTGCCAGCAGCCCCGAAAGGGGGGGATTCTATGGCTACACCTTC.

This clone is categorized as medium-sized. The chain couples TRBV28 to TRBJ2-7; D perhaps matches TRBD2 (6 bases). CDR1 and CDR2 (germline): MDHEN, SYDVKM. V lost 3 bases, J lost 6 bases, and 15 bases lay in between. This CDR3 spans 14 amino acids. CDR3 nucleotide sequence: TGTGCCAGCAGTTTGAGCGGGCTTTCGGCCGAGCAGTACTTC. Protein sequence: CASSLSGLSAEQYF. Full variable domain (outside the CDR3, taken from reference TRBV28 and TRBJ2-7): DVKVTQSSRYLVKRTGEKVFLECVQDMDHENMFWYRQDPGLGLRLIYFSYDVKMKEKGDIPEGYSVSREKKERFSLILESASTNQTSMYLCASSLSGLSAEQYFGPGTRLTVT.

This clone appeared a few times. This chain connects TRBV7-6 to TRBJ1-1; D not certain. With 5 bases removed from V and 0 bases from J, the gap between germline ends came to 7 bases. The V gene's germline CDR1 is SGHVS and CDR2 FNYEAQ. The CDR3 runs to 13 residues. Here the CDR3 reads CASSVGMNTEAFF. As DNA, the CDR3 is TGTGCCAGCAGCGTAGGAATGAACACTGAAGCTTTCTTT.

This clone appeared a few times. V gene TRBV7-9 combines with J gene TRBJ2-2, with D tentatively TRBD2 (6 bases). Trimming took 6 bases from V and 4 from J, leaving 15 bases between them. The germline gives CDR1 SEHNR, CDR2 FQNEAQ (reference sequence). The CDR3 is made up of 15 amino acids. Written as DNA, the CDR3 is TGTGCCAGCAGAACCGGGACTTCTCTCACCGGGGAGCTGTTTTTT. It translates to CASRTGTSLTGELFF.

V is TRBV6-5 and J is TRBJ1-5, with 7 bases lining up with TRBD1. This CDR3 comprises 15 residues. The ends lost 8 bases at V and 5 bases at J; junction bases unmatched: 12. Germline V gene sequence: CDR1 MNHEY, CDR2 SVGAGI. CDR3 nucleotide sequence: TGTGCCAGCGTGGTTTGGAAGGGACAGCATCAGCCCCAGCATTTT. Translation gives CASVVWKGQHQPQHF.

CDR3 sequence (DNA): TGTGCCAGCAGCCCGGCTAGCGGGGAGCAGTTCTTC. It is translated as CASSPASGEQFF. The chain combines TRBV7-9 with TRBJ2-1, with 8 nucleotides matching TRBD2. The CDR3 contains 12 residues. The V and J ends lost 5 bases and 10 bases, in that order; junction bases with no gene match: 4. Germline loops: CDR1 SEHNR, CDR2 FQNEAQ (reference sequence).

The DNA of the CDR3 is TGTGCCAGCAGCCACGGGACAGGGGGACACTCTGAAGCTTTCTTT. Protein product: CASSHGTGGHSEAFF. The chain joins TRBV7-9 to TRBJ1-1, with 11 bases identical to TRBD1. Germline trimming cut 5 bases from V and 6 bases from J; bases unmatched to any gene: 8. Germline-derived CDR1 and CDR2 are SEHNR and FQNEAQ (reference sequence). This CDR3 spans 15 amino acids.

J is TRBJ2-7 and V is TRBV5-8, with 7 bases identical to TRBD1. CDR1 SGHTS and CDR2 YDEGEE come from the germline V gene. The CDR3 totals 13 residues. After removal of 3 bases from V and 3 bases from J, the junction contained 3 bases not matched to a gene. DNA of the CDR3: TGTGCCAGCAGCTCGGGACAGCTCTACGAGCAGTACTTC. Amino acid sequence: CASSSGQLYEQYF.

CDR3 residues: CASRDPANTEAFF. The CDR3 DNA sequence: TGTGCCAGCCGCGACCCGGCCAACACTGAAGCTTTCTTT. This rearrangement joins TRBV11-3 to TRBJ1-1; D gene uncertain. Trimming pared 8 bases from V and 2 bases from J, leaving 12 bases between. Looked up from germline, CDR1 is SGHNT and CDR2 is YENEEA. The CDR3 extends over 13 amino acids.

This clone was seen only a few times. The chain joins TRBV6-7 to TRBJ1-4; a possible D gene is TRBD1 (5 bases). TRBV6-7 is an ORF, and what it does is uncertain. This CDR3 contains 17 residues. V was clipped by 2 bases and J by 0 bases, with 13 bases between them. CDR3 protein: CASSYGIRVATNEKLFF. The CDR3 DNA reads TGTGCCAGCAGTTACGGAATCAGGGTGGCAACTAATGAAAAACTGTTTTTT.

The chain uses TRBV5-8 and TRBJ2-7; the D is unclear. The V gene lost 4 bases and the J gene lost 6 bases, with 11 bases spanning the gap. The CDR3 covers 12 residues. The germline gives CDR1 SGHTS, CDR2 YDEGEE. CDR3 amino acids: CASSAGPREQYF. Written as DNA, the CDR3 is TGTGCCAGCAGCGCTGGGCCTCGCGAGCAGTACTTC.